Listed here are 6 T cell receptor beta chains from one sample, sequenced in a study of metastatic and nonmetastatic thyroid tumors. TCRdb redid the clone calls on the PCR reads using MiXCR. This sample carries roughly 20,000 clones, approximately 26% of them seen once, and the ten largest clones take more than 6%. Ahead of thyroid surgery, no patient had received treatment of any kind. The material sequenced was blood. These receptors all come from a female donor with papillary thyroid cancer or a benign thyroid nodule (not recorded which). Some clones in this sample may be carry-over from other donors' samples.

This chain connects TRBV30 to TRBJ1-4; no clear D. The V end was cut by 3 bases, the J end by 8 bases, with 19 bases between. The CDR3 runs to 15 residues. Germline V lookup: CDR1 GTSNPN, CDR2 SVGIG (reference sequence). The chain's CDR3 is CAWRISASPREKLFF. The DNA for the CDR3 is TGTGCCTGGAGAATATCGGCCAGCCCGCGAGAAAAACTGTTTTTT.

The chain employs TRBV6-1 and TRBJ2-2; D remains unclear. This CDR3 comprises 12 residues. The V end was cut by 10 bases, the J end by 7 bases, with 13 bases between. Germline V lookup: CDR1 MNHNS, CDR2 SASEGT. The CDR3 sequence: CAIRHADGELFF. The DNA of the CDR3 is TGTGCCATCCGCCACGCCGACGGGGAGCTGTTTTTT.

This clone was observed many times. The V gene is TRBV4-3, the J gene TRBJ2-1; 9 bases fit TRBD2. The CDR3 runs to 16 residues. CDR1 and CDR2 from the germline V gene are LGHNA and YSLEER. J lost 2 bases, V lost 4 bases, and 6 bases had no gene match. CDR3 region: CASSRLREGPYNEQFF. CDR3 sequence (DNA): TGCGCCAGCAGCCGTTTGCGGGAGGGCCCCTACAATGAGCAGTTCTTC.

This rearrangement joins TRBV24-1 to TRBJ2-3; no firm D call. The CDR3 length is 14 residues. Trimming removed 4 bases from V and 8 bases from J, with 15 bases in between. CDR1 is KGHDR and CDR2 is SFDVKD in the germline V gene. The CDR3, as DNA: TGTGCCACCAGTGACCCAACCACATGGGGTACGCAGTATTTT. It encodes CATSDPTTWGTQYF.

This clone has more than one count but fewer than ten. This sequence joins TRBV19 and TRBJ2-7, with 8 bases fitting TRBD1. V was pared by 2 bases and J by 3 bases, with 6 bases of the junction left unmatched. Germline-derived CDR1 and CDR2 are LNHDA and SQIVND (reference sequence). There are 15 residues in the CDR3. The DNA of the CDR3 is TGTGCCAGTAGTATACAGGGGGCTGGGGACTACGAGCAGTACTTC. Translation gives CASSIQGAGDYEQYF.

This sequence joins TRBV27 and TRBJ2-7; 10 bases map to TRBD1. Germline CDR1 is MNHEY and CDR2 is SMNVEV (reference sequence). The CDR3 extends over 15 amino acids. V lost 6 bases to trimming and J lost 3 bases; unmatched junction nucleotides: 8. CDR3 loop: CASSHLGQGRYEQYF. The CDR3 nucleotides are TGTGCCAGCAGCCACTTGGGACAGGGGCGCTACGAGCAGTACTTC.